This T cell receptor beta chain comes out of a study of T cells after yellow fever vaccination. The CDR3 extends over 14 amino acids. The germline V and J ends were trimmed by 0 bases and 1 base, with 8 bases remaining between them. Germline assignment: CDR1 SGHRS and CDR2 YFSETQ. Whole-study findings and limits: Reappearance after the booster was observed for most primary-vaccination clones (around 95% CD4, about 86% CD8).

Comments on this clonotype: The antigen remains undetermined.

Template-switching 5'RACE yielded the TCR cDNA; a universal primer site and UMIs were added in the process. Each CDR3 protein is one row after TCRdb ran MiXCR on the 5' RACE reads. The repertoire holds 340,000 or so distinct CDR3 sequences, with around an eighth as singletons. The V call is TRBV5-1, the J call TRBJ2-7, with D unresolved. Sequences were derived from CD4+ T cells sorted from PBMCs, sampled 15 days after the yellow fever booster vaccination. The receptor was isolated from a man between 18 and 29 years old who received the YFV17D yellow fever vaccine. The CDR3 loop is CASSLDGLSYEQYF. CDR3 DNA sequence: TGCGCCAGCAGCTTGGACGGGCTTTCCTACGAGCAGTACTTC. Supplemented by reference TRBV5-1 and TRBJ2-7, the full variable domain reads KAGVTQTPRYLIKTRGQQVTLSCSPISGHRSVSWYQQTPGQGLQFLFEYFSETQRNKGNFPGRFSGRQFSNSRSEMNVSTLELGDSALYLCASSLDGLSYEQYFGPGTRLTVT.